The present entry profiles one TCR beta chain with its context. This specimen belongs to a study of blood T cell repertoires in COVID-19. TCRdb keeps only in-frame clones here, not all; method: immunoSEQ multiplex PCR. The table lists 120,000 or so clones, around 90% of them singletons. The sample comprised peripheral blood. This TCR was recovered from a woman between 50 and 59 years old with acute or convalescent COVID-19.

The CDR3 protein is CASSLAGPPYEQFF. In DNA, the CDR3 is TGTGCCAGCAGCCTAGCGGGCCCCCCGTATGAGCAGTTCTTC. V usage is TRBV5-4 and J usage is TRBJ2-1; 8 bases are a match to TRBD2. CDR1 and CDR2 from the germline V gene are SGHNT and YYREEE (reference sequence). Unmatched junction bases numbered 8, after V lost 4 bases and J lost 8 bases. The CDR3 covers 14 residues.